Following are 18 T cell receptor beta chains from one sample sequenced in a study of cytomegalovirus exposure and HLA in healthy donors. The primer mix had 60 Vbeta and 13 Jbeta primers. The method was immunoSEQ multiplex PCR; TCRdb's version includes in-frame clones alone and lacks a portion of them. The table has under 130,000 clones, 75% to 85% seen once. Sequenced input: PBMCs. The origin of the receptors is a man between 25 and 39 years old in good health and CMV-seronegative.

In its sample, this clone was seen a few times. The chain links TRBV4-3 to TRBJ1-1; D call uncertain. This CDR3 has 13 residues. Germline V lookup: CDR1 LGHNA, CDR2 YSLEER. V lost 1 base to trimming and J lost 5 bases, with 8 bases between them. The CDR3: CASSQGQRTEAFF. DNA for the CDR3: TGCGCCAGCAGCCAAGGCCAGAGGACTGAAGCTTTCTTT.

The CDR3 loop reads CASSLGRGETDTQYF. Written as DNA, the CDR3 is TGTGCCAGCAGCTTAGGCAGGGGGGAGACAGATACGCAGTATTTT. The V and J genes are TRBV5-4 and TRBJ2-3; possible D gene TRBD1, 7 bases. The CDR3 has 15 amino acids. CDR1 and CDR2 from the germline V gene are SGHNT and YYREEE (reference sequence). V was clipped by 2 bases and J by 3 bases, with 13 bases between them.

In this sample, this clone turned up once. One end of the junction fails to match germline, which may point to a read error. In the same sample, other DNA sequences code for this CDR3. The chain employs TRBV28 and TRBJ2-5; maybe TRBD1 (6 bases). CDR3 length: 14 amino acids. Germline V gene sequence: CDR1 MDHEN, CDR2 SYDVKM. CDR3 bases: TGTGCCCATAACCGACAGGCCCACCAAGAGACCCAATACTTC. Amino acids: CAHNRQAHQETQYF.

V usage is TRBV5-1 and J usage is TRBJ2-3; TRBD2 matches 13 bases. The length of the CDR3 is 15 residues. V was pared by 4 bases and J by 6 bases, with 5 bases of the junction left unmatched. Germline V gene lookup returns CDR1 SGHRS and CDR2 YFSETQ. As DNA, the CDR3 is TGCGCCAGCAGCGCCGGGACTAGCGGGATGGATACGCAGTATTTT. This codes for CASSAGTSGMDTQYF.

The rearrangement links TRBV25-1 to TRBJ1-6; D might be TRBD1 (5 bases). Germline loops: CDR1 MGHDK, CDR2 SYGVNS. The V end lost 3 bases, the J end lost 9 bases, and 15 bases lay between the germline ends. The CDR3 spans 15 residues. CDR3 amino acids: CASSEWDFEGSPLHF. The CDR3 DNA follows: TGTGCCAGCAGTGAGTGGGACTTCGAGGGTTCACCCCTCCACTTT.

This clone was found once. The V gene is TRBV9, the J gene TRBJ1-3; TRBD1 matches 8 bases. This CDR3 is 16 amino acids long. V gave up 4 bases and J gave up 2 bases; unmatched junction bases: 8. CDR1 is SGDLS and CDR2 is YYNGEE in the germline V gene. The CDR3 DNA sequence: TGTGCCAGCAGCACCGGACAGGGTACGGCTGGAAACACCATATATTTT. Protein product: CASSTGQGTAGNTIYF.

This clone was seen more than once but under ten times. This chain joins TRBV7-8 and TRBJ2-3; possibly TRBD2 for D (6 bases). Deletions cut 8 bases from V and 6 bases from J, with 21 bases between. Looked up from germline, CDR1 is SGHVS and CDR2 is FQNEAQ. This CDR3 region has 15 residues. The CDR3 here is CASRTGTHYGDTQYF. DNA of the CDR3: TGTGCCAGCCGTACCGGGACTCATTACGGGGATACGCAGTATTTT.

This sequence joins TRBV4-2 and TRBJ2-3, with 7 bases matching TRBD2. The junction had 6 bases not matched to a gene; V was cut back by 0 bases and J by 3 bases. Germline-derived CDR1 and CDR2 are LGHNA and YNFKEQ. The CDR3 sequence is 16 residues long. The CDR3 nucleotides are TGTGCCAGCAGCCAAGAGGCGGGAGTACGAACAGATACGCAGTATTTT. Translating gives CASSQEAGVRTDTQYF.

This clone was recorded a few times. For the CDR3, the DNA is TGCGCCAGCAGCCAACGGACAGGGAACTATGGCTACACCTTC. This sequence encodes CASSQRTGNYGYTF. This chain joins TRBV4-1 and TRBJ1-2, with 8 bases lining up with TRBD1. This CDR3 is built from 14 residues. The V gene's germline CDR1 is MGHRA and CDR2 YSYEKL. Trimming removed 2 bases from V and 2 bases from J; junction bases left unmatched: 1.

The gene calls are TRBV15 and TRBJ2-7; 10 bases are a match to TRBD1. J lost 0 bases, V lost 1 base, and 0 bases had no gene match. This CDR3 is built from 15 residues. Germline V lookup: CDR1 LNHNV, CDR2 YYDKDF (reference sequence). The CDR3: CATSRGTGGSYEQYF. The CDR3 DNA reads as TGTGCCACCAGCAGAGGGACAGGGGGCTCCTACGAGCAGTACTTC.

The gene calls are TRBV7-9 and TRBJ2-5, with D unclear. CDR3 length equals 13 residues. Germline CDR1 SEHNR, CDR2 FQNEAQ (reference sequence). The V gene lost 1 base and the J gene lost 5 bases, with 8 bases spanning the gap. The CDR3 spells CASSLDSRETQYF. The CDR3 DNA follows: TGTGCCAGCAGCTTAGACTCCAGGGAGACCCAGTACTTC.

This clone was counted a few times. V is TRBV28 and J is TRBJ2-3, with TRBD2 matching over 10 bases. Losses at the gene ends were 3 bases for V and 6 bases for J; bases not matched to a gene: 9. Germline-derived CDR1 and CDR2 are MDHEN and SYDVKM. The length of the CDR3 is 16 residues. DNA for the CDR3: TGTGCCAGCAGTTTCGAACTAGCGGGGTTTGGGGATACGCAGTATTTT. It is translated as CASSFELAGFGDTQYF. The full variable domain, rest sourced from reference TRBV28 and TRBJ2-3, is DVKVTQSSRYLVKRTGEKVFLECVQDMDHENMFWYRQDPGLGLRLIYFSYDVKMKEKGDIPEGYSVSREKKERFSLILESASTNQTSMYLCASSFELAGFGDTQYFGPGTRLTVL.

This clone was found many times. The chain links TRBV2 to TRBJ2-1, with a tentative D call TRBD2 (5 bases). Germline CDR1 reads SNHLY; CDR2 reads FYNNEI. This CDR3 is 13 amino acids long. V lost 7 bases, J lost 9 bases, and 16 bases lay in between. The CDR3 bases are TGTGCCAGCAACAGTCAGGACTGGGCTGAGCAGTTCTTC. As protein: CASNSQDWAEQFF.

The chain links TRBV6-5 to TRBJ2-5; D is perhaps TRBD1 (6 bases). Germline lookup yields CDR1 MNHEY and CDR2 SVGAGI. The CDR3 extends over 13 amino acids. V was clipped by 6 bases and J by 5 bases, with 13 bases between them. The CDR3 is CASRGQYSETQYF. The DNA for the CDR3 is TGTGCCAGCAGAGGACAGTACAGCGAGACCCAGTACTTC.

The genes are TRBV28 and TRBJ2-5; D ambiguous. The germline V gene encodes CDR1 MDHEN and CDR2 SYDVKM. This CDR3 is built from 13 residues. The V and J ends lost 5 bases and 7 bases respectively, with 14 bases between them. CDR3 residues: CASSRVSLGTQYF. The CDR3 region has the DNA TGTGCCAGCAGTCGAGTTAGCTTAGGGACCCAGTACTTC.

This rearrangement joins TRBV5-4 to TRBJ2-7; 9 bases are a match to TRBD2. CDR1 and CDR2 (germline): SGHNT, YYREEE (reference sequence). The CDR3 extends over 13 amino acids. The ends lost 3 bases at V and 7 bases at J; junction bases unmatched: 5. The CDR3: CASSWGLASEQYF. The CDR3 DNA is TGTGCCAGCAGCTGGGGACTAGCTAGTGAGCAGTACTTC.

The chain couples TRBV7-9 to TRBJ2-3; D is ambiguous. Trimming stripped 1 base from V and 2 bases from J, with 10 bases between. CDR3 length: 15 residues. Germline V gene sequence: CDR1 SEHNR, CDR2 FQNEAQ (reference sequence). As DNA, the CDR3 is TGTGCCAGCAGCTTAGATCTTGCGGTCACAGATACGCAGTATTTT. This gives the protein CASSLDLAVTDTQYF.

This clone was observed once. The gene calls are TRBV27 and TRBJ2-7; 12 positions match TRBD2. This CDR3 is built from 18 residues. V trimming: 6 bases; J trimming: 4 bases; junction bases outside the gene matches: 16. CDR1 and CDR2 from the germline V gene are MNHEY and SMNVEV (reference sequence). CDR3 amino acids: CASRGLAGIFATRYEQYF. The CDR3 coding sequence is TGTGCCAGCAGGGGACTAGCGGGTATCTTCGCGACTAGGTACGAGCAGTACTTC.